Presented here are 27 T cell receptor beta chains from one specimen sequenced in a study of T cells in Graves' hyperthyroidism and ophthalmopathy. TCR beta CDR3 sequences were amplified from RNA transcripts. HTBI primers were the set used in a first-round RT-PCR of the TCR CDR3. One entry per CDR3 protein, called by TCRdb with MiXCR from the multiplex PCR reads. The table lists about 640,000 distinct CDR3 sequences, more than 20% of them singletons. Sequencing was done on a sample of blood. The source is a man aged 25-45 years with Graves' ophthalmopathy.

The chain uses TRBV29-1 and TRBJ1-2; D gene uncertain. From germline, CDR1 is SQVTM and CDR2 ANQGSEA. With 7 bases removed from V and 0 bases from J, the gap between germline ends came to 12 bases. This CDR3 region has 13 residues. The CDR3 spells CSARLVANYGYTF. Written as DNA, the CDR3 is TGCAGCGCCCGACTGGTGGCTAACTATGGCTACACCTTC.

This clonotype has a handful of counts. A much more abundant neighbour one base away suggests this may be a read error. This chain links TRBV29-1 with TRBJ2-2; 8 nucleotides agree with TRBD2. The CDR3 length is 14 residues. Germline values: CDR1 SQVTM, CDR2 ANQGSEA. The DNA of the CDR3 is TGCAGCGCCCGGGGGGGGGCGAGCACCGGGGGGCTGTTTTTT. Residues: CSARGGASTGGLFF.

At least ten counts were recorded for this clonotype. The chain joins TRBV15 to TRBJ1-1; perhaps TRBD1 as D (5 bases). This CDR3 contains 14 residues. Germline V gives CDR1 LNHNV, CDR2 YYDKDF (reference sequence). V lost 4 bases, J lost 4 bases, and 13 bases lay in between. The CDR3 is CATSNWDPGTEAFF. For the CDR3, the DNA is TGTGCCACCAGCAATTGGGACCCCGGCACTGAAGCTTTCTTT.

About this clonotype itself: It may be a read error: a sequence one base away is much more abundant. The chain employs TRBV20-1 and TRBJ2-1, with D perhaps matching TRBD2 (6 bases). From germline, CDR1 is DFQATT and CDR2 SNEGSKA (reference sequence). There are 16 residues in the CDR3. The CDR3 DNA sequence: TGCAGTGCTAGAGACCCGACGGGCGGGAACTTAAATGAGCAGCTCTTC. This gives the protein CSARDPTGGNLNEQLF.

The chain links TRBV5-5 to TRBJ2-3; D call uncertain. V was clipped by 4 bases and J by 0 bases, with 15 bases between them. Germline values: CDR1 SGHKS, CDR2 YYEKEE (reference sequence). This CDR3 spans 16 amino acids. CDR3 amino acids: CASSPPRSASTDTQYF. The CDR3 nucleotides are TGTGCCAGCAGCCCCCCCCGGTCAGCTAGCACAGATACGCAGTATTTT.

This clonotype was seen ten or more times. The chain combines TRBV11-2 with TRBJ2-7, with 10 bases aligning to TRBD1. CDR1 and CDR2 (germline): SGHAT, FQNNGV. This CDR3 has 16 amino acids. V lost 5 bases to trimming and J lost 3 bases; unmatched junction nucleotides: 10. CDR3 bases: TGTGCCAGCAGCCTCATCCGGGACAGGGGAAACTACGAGCAGTACTTC. Amino acids: CASSLIRDRGNYEQYF.

Many counts were recorded for this clonotype. The J gene is TRBJ2-3, the V gene TRBV11-2; 8 bases map to TRBD2. This CDR3 contains 16 residues. V shed 0 bases, J shed 0 bases, and the junction held 2 bases outside the gene matches. From germline, CDR1 is SGHAT and CDR2 FQNNGV. The CDR3 loop reads CASSLEASGSTDTQYF. CDR3 nucleotide sequence: TGTGCCAGCAGCTTAGAGGCTAGCGGGAGCACAGATACGCAGTATTTT.

The chain couples TRBV3-1 to TRBJ1-2; D is unclear. This CDR3 has 17 residues. The germline V and J ends were trimmed by 1 base and 0 bases, with 15 bases remaining between them. The germline V gene encodes CDR1 LGHDT and CDR2 YNNKEL (reference sequence). DNA for the CDR3: TGTGCCAGCAGCCAAGGCGGCAGATTCCTAGCTAACTATGGCTACACCTTC. Amino acid sequence: CASSQGGRFLANYGYTF.

CDR3 in DNA: TGTGCCAGCAGCTTAGCAACTGGACTAGCGGGAAACGAGCAGTACTTC. Translating it yields CASSLATGLAGNEQYF. The chain has TRBV7-2 and TRBJ2-7; TRBD2 aligns across 12 bases. The V and J ends lost 0 bases and 5 bases, in that order; junction bases with no gene match: 5. This CDR3 spans 16 amino acids. CDR1 and CDR2 from the germline V gene are SGHTA and FQGNSA.

The table lists this clonotype with a few counts. The J gene is TRBJ2-1, the V gene TRBV5-1; tentative D call: TRBD2 (6 bases). V was trimmed by 4 bases and J by 9 bases, leaving 17 bases between them. The V gene's germline CDR1 is SGHRS and CDR2 YFSETQ. CDR3 length: 14 amino acids. CDR3 loop: CASSDGGITGEQFF. Here the CDR3 DNA reads TGCGCCAGCAGCGATGGAGGGATTACCGGTGAGCAGTTCTTC.

This clonotype was seen a handful of times. The chain carries TRBV20-1 and TRBJ2-1; 10 bases align to TRBD2. CDR3 size: 17 residues. V shed 6 bases, J shed 2 bases, and the junction held 13 bases outside the gene matches. Germline V gene lookup returns CDR1 DFQATT and CDR2 SNEGSKA (reference sequence). CDR3 sequence reads: CSAPGLAGETTYNEQFF. In DNA, the CDR3 is TGCAGTGCCCCCGGTCTAGCGGGAGAGACGACCTACAATGAGCAGTTCTTC.

This clonotype has just a few counts. The J gene is TRBJ2-7, the V gene TRBV5-1, with 7 positions matching TRBD1. With 3 bases clipped from V and 1 base from J, the junction kept 7 bases outside the gene matches. The CDR3 is 15 residues long. Germline values: CDR1 SGHRS, CDR2 YFSETQ. The CDR3 DNA reads TGCGCCAGCAGCTCTCAGGGGGATCGGTCCTACGAGCAGTACTTC. It codes for CASSSQGDRSYEQYF.

The genes are TRBV9 and TRBJ2-1; D unresolved. V lost 4 bases to trimming and J lost 7 bases, with 21 bases between them. Germline CDR1 and CDR2: SGDLS and YYNGEE. The CDR3 loop spans 16 amino acids. Written as DNA, the CDR3 is TGTGCCAGCAGCCCTGTACTTCTCCGGGCCTGGAATGAGCAGTTCTTC. Encoded protein: CASSPVLLRAWNEQFF.

This clonotype was detected ten times or more. The rearrangement joins TRBV18 to TRBJ2-3; tentatively, D is TRBD2 (5 bases). The CDR3 has 13 amino acids. Trimming took 5 bases from V and 4 from J, leaving 10 bases between them. CDR1 is KGHSH and CDR2 is LQKENI in the germline V gene. The chain's CDR3 is CASSSKLADTQYF. The CDR3, as DNA: TGTGCCAGCTCATCGAAACTAGCAGATACGCAGTATTTT.

There are a few counts of this clonotype. V gene TRBV28 combines with J gene TRBJ2-7; a possible D gene is TRBD2 (5 bases). Germline CDR1 is MDHEN and CDR2 is SYDVKM. The CDR3 runs 16 residues. The V and J ends lost 3 bases and 0 bases respectively, with 15 bases between them. The CDR3 bases are TGTGCCAGCAGTTTTGGTACTAGACAATTCTCCTACGAGCAGTACTTC. Its translation is CASSFGTRQFSYEQYF.

This clonotype was found a few times. At one end the junction does not follow the germline gene, possibly because of a read error. The CDR3 sequence: CASSPGVDAGELFF. The CDR3 bases are TGCGCCAGCAGCCCGGGAGTGGACGCCGGGGAGCTGTTTTTT. The chain employs TRBV11-3 and TRBJ2-2, with D possibly matching TRBD2 (6 bases). The CDR3 spans 14 residues. In germline, CDR1 is SGHNT, CDR2 YENEEA. Using reference TRBV11-3 and TRBJ2-2 for the parts outside the CDR3, the full variable domain is EAGVVQSPRYKIIEKKQPVAFWCNPISGHNTLYWYLQNLGQGPELLIRYENEEAVDDSQLPKDRFSAERLKGVDSTLKIQPAELGDSAVYLCASSPGVDAGELFFGEGSRLTVL.

This clonotype appeared a few times. The rearrangement uses TRBV30 and TRBJ2-1; weak D call: TRBD2 (6 bases). Deletions cut 0 bases from V and 8 bases from J, with 17 bases between. In germline, CDR1 is GTSNPN, CDR2 SVGIG (reference sequence). The CDR3 covers 15 residues. The CDR3 bases are TGTGCCTGGAGTGTAGGTAACGGGAGTCGGTATGAGCAGTTCTTC. Translating gives CAWSVGNGSRYEQFF. Combining the CDR3 with reference TRBV30 and TRBJ2-1 gives the whole variable domain SQTIHQWPATLVQPVGSPLSLECTVEGTSNPNLYWYRQAAGRGLQLLFYSVGIGQISSEVPQNLSASRPQDRQFILSSKKLLLSDSGFYLCAWSVGNGSRYEQFFGPGTRLTVL.

V usage is TRBV12-3 or TRBV12-4 and J usage is TRBJ2-7; either TRBD1 or TRBD2 may supply D (6 bases each). This CDR3 is built from 13 residues. The V gene lost 9 bases and the J gene lost 3 bases, with 15 bases spanning the gap. The CDR3 is CASRPGEDYEQYF. In nucleotides, the CDR3 is TGTGCCAGTAGGCCAGGGGAGGACTACGAGCAGTACTTC.

The sample holds many counts of this clonotype. The chain couples TRBV10-3 to TRBJ2-7, with unresolved D. The CDR3 spans 13 residues. The germline CDR1 and CDR2 sequences are ENHRY and SYGVKD. Deletions cut 0 bases from V and 7 bases from J, with 10 bases between. CDR3 sequence (DNA): TGTGCCATCAGTGAGTCGACTCTCGTGGAGCAGTACTTC. Protein: CAISESTLVEQYF.

This clonotype was seen more than once but under ten times. This rearrangement joins TRBV27 to TRBJ1-6, with 8 nucleotides matching TRBD1. The V gene's germline CDR1 is MNHEY and CDR2 SMNVEV (reference sequence). The V gene end was trimmed by 8 bases and the J gene end by 9 bases; junction bases not matched to a gene: 12. This CDR3 spans 15 amino acids. CDR3 nucleotides: TGTGCCAGCGCTTCGGACAGGGCCGAGATTTCACCCCTCCACTTT. This sequence encodes CASASDRAEISPLHF.

This clonotype was recorded a few times. The CDR3 reads CASSLQGSSYNSPLHF. The CDR3 bases are TGTGCCAGCAGCTTACAGGGCAGCTCCTATAATTCACCCCTCCACTTT. V usage is TRBV7-9 and J usage is TRBJ1-6; a possible D gene is TRBD1 (5 bases). Trimming cost V 2 bases and J 0 bases, with 8 bases left between them. The CDR3 sequence is 16 residues long. Germline V gives CDR1 SEHNR, CDR2 FQNEAQ (reference sequence).

This clonotype was counted at least ten times. The rearrangement uses TRBV5-1 and TRBJ1-1; D may be TRBD1 (6 bases). There are 13 residues in the CDR3. The germline gives CDR1 SGHRS, CDR2 YFSETQ. Between the trimmed V and J ends, which lost 3 bases and 9 bases, there was a span of 15 bases. CDR3 in DNA: TGCGCCAGCAGCTCATCAGGGGTCTCACAAGCTTTCTTT. It specifies CASSSSGVSQAFF.

This clonotype was seen only a few times. V gene TRBV7-9 combines with J gene TRBJ1-3; D gene ambiguous. Germline-derived CDR1 and CDR2 are SEHNR and FQNEAQ (reference sequence). V shed 5 bases and J shed 4 bases, with 18 bases lying between them. The CDR3 contains 16 residues. CDR3 residues: CASSRGEVSQGNTIYF. In DNA form, the CDR3 reads TGTGCCAGCAGCCGCGGTGAGGTATCTCAAGGAAACACCATATATTTT.

The chain carries TRBV7-8 and TRBJ2-7; maybe TRBD2 (5 bases). Germline V gives CDR1 SGHVS, CDR2 FQNEAQ. The CDR3 runs to 15 residues. V dropped 3 bases and J dropped 0 bases, with 12 bases sitting between them. The CDR3 nucleotides are TGTGCCAGCAGCTTGGTGGACGGGAACTCCTACGAGCAGTACTTC. Its protein product is CASSLVDGNSYEQYF.

This clonotype was detected ten times or more. This chain uses TRBV12-3 or TRBV12-4 with TRBJ2-3; TRBD2 aligns across 13 bases. CDR3 size: 20 residues. Losses at the gene ends were 6 bases for V and 6 bases for J; bases not matched to a gene: 21. This chain's CDR3 is CASSYRGLAGVFRGDDTQYF. The CDR3 DNA reads TGTGCCAGCAGCTATCGAGGACTAGCGGGAGTTTTCCGAGGGGATGATACGCAGTATTTT.

As concerns this clonotype: One end of the junction fails to match germline, which may point to a read error. V gene TRBV20-1 combines with J gene TRBJ2-7; 9 nucleotides line up with TRBD1. Looked up from germline, CDR1 is DFQATT and CDR2 is SNEGSKA (reference sequence). The CDR3 is made up of 15 amino acids. CDR3 sequence: CSASQTRTGAYGQYF. The CDR3 DNA sequence: TGCAGTGCTAGCCAAACCAGGACAGGGGCCTACGGGCAGTACTTC.

This clonotype was recorded many times. The chain couples TRBV5-1 to TRBJ2-1; D not certain. The CDR3 sequence is 16 residues long. Germline V gene sequence: CDR1 SGHRS, CDR2 YFSETQ. V lost 5 bases to trimming and J lost 0 bases, with 15 bases between them. The CDR3 nucleotides are TGCGCCAGCAGTTATTATTCGATGAGCTCCTACAATGAGCAGTTCTTC. Amino acids: CASSYYSMSSYNEQFF.